This T cell receptor beta chain stems from a study of human T cells and chemical hapten exposure. Study-level results: Controls formed significantly fewer large CDR3 similarity clusters than expanded TCRs did.

TCRdb ran MiXCR on the RACE reads and lists one entry per CDR3 protein. The table shows 150,000 to 200,000 distinct CDR3 sequences, with about 14% occurring only once. The germline gives CDR1 MGHDK, CDR2 SYGVNS. V was trimmed by 1 base and J by 4 bases, leaving 10 bases between them. The CDR3 loop spans 14 amino acids. As concerns this clonotype: Its specificity is not known.

Time point given: patch test 1, 2 weeks after DPC sensitization. As for treatment: therapeutic diphenylcyclopropenone sensitization with weekly scalp DPC. This receptor was obtained from a woman younger than 45 with alopecia areata. Some clones in this sample may be carry-over from other donors' samples. The chain couples TRBV25-1 to TRBJ2-5; D ambiguous. The sample consisted of whole blood, taken in connection with sensitization to the hapten diphenylcyclopropenone (DPC). The CDR3 is CASSESVVGETQYF. DNA for the CDR3: TGTGCCAGCAGTGAATCTGTAGTCGGAGAGACCCAGTACTTC.